Each of the 9 T cell receptor beta chains below was sequenced from the same sample in a study of shared clonotypes between healthy human individuals. The assay was immunoSEQ multiplex PCR, and TCRdb's table has in-frame clones only and misses some. Among hundreds of thousands of clones listed, 92% were seen once. Naive-designated CD8 cells lacked CD45RO, were positively enriched for CCR7, and omitted terminally differentiated effector memory CD45RA+ cells. Sequenced sample: naive CD8+ T cells sorted from blood. These receptors were obtained from a man aged 25-40 years in good health.

This clone came up once. DNA of the CDR3: TGTGCCAGCAGTGCAACCAAAGACCGGGCTGCACCCTACAATGAGCAGTTCTTC. Encoded protein: CASSATKDRAAPYNEQFF. The J gene is TRBJ2-1, the V gene TRBV2; D is undetermined. This CDR3 has 18 residues. CDR1 and CDR2 (germline): SNHLY, FYNNEI. Trimming pared 4 bases from V and 2 bases from J, leaving 21 bases between. The entire variable domain, with the rest obtained from reference TRBV2 and TRBJ2-1, is as follows: EPEVTQTPSHQVTQMGQEVILRCVPISNHLYFYWYRQILGQKVEFLVSFYNNEISEKSEIFDDQFSVERPDGSNFTLKIRSTKLEDSAMYFCASSATKDRAAPYNEQFFGPGTRLTVL.

Comments on this clone: This likely traces to a read error, being one base from a far larger clone. Additional DNA sequences in this sample encode the identical CDR3. The CDR3 DNA sequence: TGCGCCAGCAGCCCCCAACGGAACACTGAAGCTTTCTTT. Protein: CASSPQRNTEAFF. This rearrangement joins TRBV6-5 to TRBJ1-1; D is uncertain. CDR3 length equals 13 residues. CDR1 MNHEY and CDR2 SVGAGI come from the germline V gene.

The chain uses TRBV11-3 and TRBJ2-1, with TRBD2 matching over 8 bases. After removal of 5 bases from V and 6 bases from J, the junction contained 6 bases not matched to a gene. This CDR3 has 14 amino acids. In germline, CDR1 is SGHNT, CDR2 YENEEA. The CDR3 nucleotides are TGTGCCAGCAGCCAGCGGGAGCTCGGCAATGAGCAGTTCTTC. This codes for CASSQRELGNEQFF.

To note about this clone: Other DNA sequences from this sample encode an identical CDR3 as well. The gene calls are TRBV5-6 and TRBJ2-7, with TRBD1 identical over 8 bases. V trimming: 4 bases; J trimming: 3 bases; junction bases outside the gene matches: 6. CDR3 length: 14 residues. Germline V gives CDR1 SGHDT, CDR2 YYEEEE. The CDR3 DNA sequence: TGTGCCAGCAGCCCCGGGACAGGCAGCTACGAGCAGTACTTC. It encodes CASSPGTGSYEQYF. The variable domain in full, with the rest retrieved from reference TRBV5-6 and TRBJ2-7, is DAGVTQSPTHLIKTRGQQVTLRCSPKSGHDTVSWYQQALGQGPQFIFQYYEEEERQRGNFPDRFSGHQFPNYSSELNVNALLLGDSALYLCASSPGTGSYEQYFGPGTRLTVT.

This chain connects TRBV28 to TRBJ2-2; 8 bases match TRBD2. The ends lost 8 bases at V and 0 bases at J; junction bases unmatched: 5. This CDR3 comprises 15 residues. Germline CDR1 MDHEN, CDR2 SYDVKM. The CDR3 DNA follows: TGTGCCAGCCAGGAACTAGCGGCGAACACCGGGGAGCTGTTTTTT. Translated: CASQELAANTGELFF.

V and J are TRBV25-1 and TRBJ1-3; weak D call: TRBD1 (6 bases). The CDR3 runs 17 residues. Between the trimmed V and J ends, which lost 0 bases and 6 bases, there was a span of 18 bases. Germline values: CDR1 MGHDK, CDR2 SYGVNS. The CDR3 region is CASSEYRTQGWENTIYF. CDR3 coding DNA: TGTGCCAGCAGTGAATATCGGACCCAGGGGTGGGAAAACACCATATATTTT.

The chain employs TRBV10-3 and TRBJ2-2; 8 bases match TRBD2. CDR1 and CDR2 (germline): ENHRY, SYGVKD. CDR3 size: 15 residues. V was clipped by 2 bases and J by 3 bases; unmatched bases: 2. CDR3: CAISEAGGYTGELFF. The CDR3 DNA reads TGTGCCATCAGTGAGGCGGGGGGTTACACCGGGGAGCTGTTTTTT.

The J gene is TRBJ1-4, the V gene TRBV25-1, with 7 bases lining up with TRBD1. Per the germline V gene, CDR1 is MGHDK and CDR2 is SYGVNS. This CDR3 contains 15 residues. The trim removed 4 bases at V and 2 bases at J, leaving 4 bases unmatched. The CDR3 here is CASSGQGGTNEKLFF. The CDR3 DNA follows: TGTGCCAGCAGTGGACAGGGCGGTACTAATGAAAAACTGTTTTTT.

This chain connects TRBV7-9 to TRBJ2-7, with 10 nucleotides matching TRBD2. Germline V gives CDR1 SEHNR, CDR2 FQNEAQ (reference sequence). The V gene end was trimmed by 5 bases and the J gene end by 3 bases; junction bases not matched to a gene: 7. The CDR3 has 15 amino acids. CDR3 loop: CASSQDASGSYEQYF. CDR3 nucleotide sequence: TGTGCCAGCAGCCAAGATGCTAGCGGGAGCTACGAGCAGTACTTC.